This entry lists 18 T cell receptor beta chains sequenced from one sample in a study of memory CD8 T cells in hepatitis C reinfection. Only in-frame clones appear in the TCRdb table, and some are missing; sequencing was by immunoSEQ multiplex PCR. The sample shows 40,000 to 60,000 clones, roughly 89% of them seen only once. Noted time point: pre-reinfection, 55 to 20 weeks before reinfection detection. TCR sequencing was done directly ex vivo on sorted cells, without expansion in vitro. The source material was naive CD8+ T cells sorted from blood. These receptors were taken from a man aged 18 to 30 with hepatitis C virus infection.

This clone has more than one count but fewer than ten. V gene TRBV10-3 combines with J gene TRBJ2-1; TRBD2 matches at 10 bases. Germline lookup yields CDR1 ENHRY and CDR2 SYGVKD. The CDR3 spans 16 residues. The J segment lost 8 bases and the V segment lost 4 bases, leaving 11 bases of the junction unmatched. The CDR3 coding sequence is TGTGCCATCAGTGGGTTGGTAGCGGGGGGCGGTGATGAGCAGTTCTTC. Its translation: CAISGLVAGGGDEQFF.

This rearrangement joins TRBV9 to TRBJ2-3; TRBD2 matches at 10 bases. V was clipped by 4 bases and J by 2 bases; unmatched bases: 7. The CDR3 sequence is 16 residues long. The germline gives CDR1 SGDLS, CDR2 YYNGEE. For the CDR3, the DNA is TGTGCCAGCAGCAGAACTAGCGGGGCCTTCACAGATACGCAGTATTTT. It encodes CASSRTSGAFTDTQYF.

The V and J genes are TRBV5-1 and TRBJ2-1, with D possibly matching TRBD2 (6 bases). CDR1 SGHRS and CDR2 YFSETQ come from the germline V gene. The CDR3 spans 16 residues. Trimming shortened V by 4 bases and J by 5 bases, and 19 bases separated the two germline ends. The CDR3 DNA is TGCGCCAGCAGCGTACTCCTAGCGACGAGGGACAATGAGCAGTTCTTC. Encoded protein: CASSVLLATRDNEQFF. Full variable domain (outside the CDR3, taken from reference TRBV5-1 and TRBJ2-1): KAGVTQTPRYLIKTRGQQVTLSCSPISGHRSVSWYQQTPGQGLQFLFEYFSETQRNKGNFPGRFSGRQFSNSRSEMNVSTLELGDSALYLCASSVLLATRDNEQFFGPGTRLTVL.

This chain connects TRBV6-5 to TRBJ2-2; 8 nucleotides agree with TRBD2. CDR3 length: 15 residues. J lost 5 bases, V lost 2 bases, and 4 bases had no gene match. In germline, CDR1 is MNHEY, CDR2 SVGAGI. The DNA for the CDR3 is TGTGCCAGCAGTTACACCCGGGGGGGGACCGGGGAGCTGTTTTTT. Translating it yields CASSYTRGGTGELFF.

The CDR3 DNA follows: TGTGCCAGCAGTCTCCGCGGCAGGGGTGATCAGCCCCAGCATTTT. Its translation: CASSLRGRGDQPQHF. The chain is built from TRBV28 and TRBJ1-5; D possibly corresponds to TRBD1 (6 bases). Germline V gives CDR1 MDHEN, CDR2 SYDVKM. Trimming cost V 5 bases and J 5 bases, with 16 bases left between them. The CDR3 length is 15 residues.

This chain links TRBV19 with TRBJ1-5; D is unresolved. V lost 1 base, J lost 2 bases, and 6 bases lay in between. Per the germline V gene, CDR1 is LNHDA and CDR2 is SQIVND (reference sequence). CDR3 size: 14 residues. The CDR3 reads CASSIVSGNQPQHF. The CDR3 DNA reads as TGTGCCAGTAGTATAGTAAGCGGCAATCAGCCCCAGCATTTT.

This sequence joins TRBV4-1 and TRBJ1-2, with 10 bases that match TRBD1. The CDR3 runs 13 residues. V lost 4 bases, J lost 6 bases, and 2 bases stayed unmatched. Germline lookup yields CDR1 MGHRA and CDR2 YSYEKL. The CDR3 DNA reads TGCGCCAGCAGCCCCGGACAGGGGGATGGCTACACCTTC. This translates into CASSPGQGDGYTF.

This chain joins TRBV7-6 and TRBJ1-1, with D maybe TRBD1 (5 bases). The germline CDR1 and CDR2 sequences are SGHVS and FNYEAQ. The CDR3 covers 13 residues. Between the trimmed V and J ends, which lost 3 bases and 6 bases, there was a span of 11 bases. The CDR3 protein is CASSLGGGSEAFF. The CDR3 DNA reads TGTGCCAGCAGCTTGGGGGGAGGCTCTGAAGCTTTCTTT.

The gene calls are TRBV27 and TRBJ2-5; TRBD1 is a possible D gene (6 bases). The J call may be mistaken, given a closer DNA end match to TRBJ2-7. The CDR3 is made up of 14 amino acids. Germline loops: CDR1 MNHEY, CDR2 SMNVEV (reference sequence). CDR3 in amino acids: CASSQGLVGDEQYF. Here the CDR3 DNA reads TGTGCCAGCAGCCAGGGGCTAGTAGGAGACGAGCAGTACTTC.

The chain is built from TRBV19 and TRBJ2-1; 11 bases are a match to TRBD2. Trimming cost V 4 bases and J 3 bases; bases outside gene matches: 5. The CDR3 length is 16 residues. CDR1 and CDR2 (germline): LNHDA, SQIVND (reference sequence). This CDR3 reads CASSTGLAGVYNEQFF. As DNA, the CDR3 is TGTGCCAGTAGTACCGGACTAGCGGGCGTCTACAATGAGCAGTTCTTC. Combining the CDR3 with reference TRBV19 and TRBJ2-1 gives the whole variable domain DGGITQSPKYLFRKEGQNVTLSCEQNLNHDAMYWYRQDPGQGLRLIYYSQIVNDFQKGDIAEGYSVSREKKESFPLTVTSAQKNPTAFYLCASSTGLAGVYNEQFFGPGTRLTVL.

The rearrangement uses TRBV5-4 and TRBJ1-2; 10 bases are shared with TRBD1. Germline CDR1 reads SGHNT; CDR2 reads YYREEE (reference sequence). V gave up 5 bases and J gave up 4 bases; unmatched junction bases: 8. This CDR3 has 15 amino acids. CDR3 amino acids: CASRALTGGGYGYTF. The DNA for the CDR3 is TGTGCCAGCAGAGCTTTGACAGGGGGCGGCTATGGCTACACCTTC.

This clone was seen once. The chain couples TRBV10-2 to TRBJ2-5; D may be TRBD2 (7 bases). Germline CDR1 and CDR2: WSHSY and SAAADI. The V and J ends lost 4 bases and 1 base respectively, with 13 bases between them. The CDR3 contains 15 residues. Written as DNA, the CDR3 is TGCGCCAGCAGTGGCGGGGGCCGAGTCCAAGAGACCCAGTACTTC. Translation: CASSGGGRVQETQYF.

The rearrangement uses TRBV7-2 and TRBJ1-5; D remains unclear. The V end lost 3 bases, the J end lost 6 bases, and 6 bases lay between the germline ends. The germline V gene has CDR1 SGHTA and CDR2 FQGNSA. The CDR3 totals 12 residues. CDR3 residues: CASSLRGQPQHF. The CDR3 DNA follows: TGTGCCAGCAGCTTGAGAGGTCAGCCCCAGCATTTT.

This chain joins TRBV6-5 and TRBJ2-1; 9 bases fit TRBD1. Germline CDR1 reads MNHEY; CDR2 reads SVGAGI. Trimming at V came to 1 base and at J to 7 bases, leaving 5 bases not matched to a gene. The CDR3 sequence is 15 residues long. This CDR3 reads CASSYLQGAGNEQFF. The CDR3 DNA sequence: TGTGCCAGCAGTTACTTACAGGGGGCCGGGAATGAGCAGTTCTTC.

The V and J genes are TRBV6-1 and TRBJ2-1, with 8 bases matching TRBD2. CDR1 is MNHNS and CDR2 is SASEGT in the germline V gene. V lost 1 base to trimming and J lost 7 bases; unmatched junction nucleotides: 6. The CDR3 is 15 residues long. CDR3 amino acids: CASSEGLAGGNEQFF. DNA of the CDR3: TGTGCCAGCAGTGAAGGGCTAGCGGGTGGAAATGAGCAGTTCTTC.

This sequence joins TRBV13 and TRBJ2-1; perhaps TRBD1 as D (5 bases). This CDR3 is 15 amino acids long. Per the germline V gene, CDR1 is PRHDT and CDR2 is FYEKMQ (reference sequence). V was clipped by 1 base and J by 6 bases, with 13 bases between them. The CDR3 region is CASSLEGPRVNEQFF. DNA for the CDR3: TGTGCCAGCAGCTTAGAAGGCCCCAGGGTCAATGAGCAGTTCTTC. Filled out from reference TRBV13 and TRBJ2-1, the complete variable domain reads AAGVIQSPRHLIKEKRETATLKCYPIPRHDTVYWYQQGPGQDPQFLISFYEKMQSDKGSIPDRFSAQQFSDYHSELNMSSLELGDSALYFCASSLEGPRVNEQFFGPGTRLTVL.

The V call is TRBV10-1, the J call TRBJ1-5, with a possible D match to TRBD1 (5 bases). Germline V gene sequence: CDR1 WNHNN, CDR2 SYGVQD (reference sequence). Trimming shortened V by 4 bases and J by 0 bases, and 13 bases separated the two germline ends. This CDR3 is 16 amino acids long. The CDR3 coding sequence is TGCGCCAGCAGTGGGAACTACAGGAATAGCAATCAGCCCCAGCATTTT. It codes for CASSGNYRNSNQPQHF.

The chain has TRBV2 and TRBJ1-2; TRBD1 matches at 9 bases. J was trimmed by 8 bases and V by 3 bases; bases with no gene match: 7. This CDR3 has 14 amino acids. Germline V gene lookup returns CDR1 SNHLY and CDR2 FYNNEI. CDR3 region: CASSEGQGPWGYTF. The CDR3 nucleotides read TGTGCCAGCAGTGAGGGACAGGGTCCTTGGGGCTACACCTTC.